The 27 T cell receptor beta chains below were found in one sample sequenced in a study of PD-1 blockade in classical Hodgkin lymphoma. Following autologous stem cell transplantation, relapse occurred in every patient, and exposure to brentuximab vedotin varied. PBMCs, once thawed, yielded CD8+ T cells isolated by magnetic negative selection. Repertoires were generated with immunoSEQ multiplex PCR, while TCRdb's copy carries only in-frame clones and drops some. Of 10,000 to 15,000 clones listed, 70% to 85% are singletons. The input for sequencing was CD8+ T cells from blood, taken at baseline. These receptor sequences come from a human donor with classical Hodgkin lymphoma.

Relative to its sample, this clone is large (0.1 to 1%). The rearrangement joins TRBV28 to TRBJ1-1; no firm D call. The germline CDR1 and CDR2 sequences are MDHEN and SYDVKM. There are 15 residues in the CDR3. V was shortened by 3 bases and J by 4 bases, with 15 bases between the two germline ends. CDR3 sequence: CASSFEFRSGTEAFF. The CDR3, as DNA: TGTGCCAGCAGTTTTGAGTTCCGGTCGGGCACTGAAGCTTTCTTT.

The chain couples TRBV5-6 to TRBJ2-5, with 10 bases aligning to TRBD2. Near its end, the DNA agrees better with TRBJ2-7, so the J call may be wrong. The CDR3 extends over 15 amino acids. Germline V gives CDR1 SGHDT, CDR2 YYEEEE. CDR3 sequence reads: CASSLSSGGDHEQYF. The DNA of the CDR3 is TGTGCCAGCAGCTTGTCCAGCGGGGGGGACCACGAGCAGTACTTC.

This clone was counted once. The CDR3 region has the DNA TGTGCCAGCAGCTTCGGGACAGGGGATGAGCAGTTCTTC. The encoded protein is CASSFGTGDEQFF. The gene calls are TRBV11-3 and TRBJ2-1; 10 bases fit TRBD1. CDR1 and CDR2 (germline): SGHNT, YENEEA. The CDR3 extends over 13 amino acids. Losses at the gene ends were 3 bases for V and 8 bases for J; bases not matched to a gene: 1.

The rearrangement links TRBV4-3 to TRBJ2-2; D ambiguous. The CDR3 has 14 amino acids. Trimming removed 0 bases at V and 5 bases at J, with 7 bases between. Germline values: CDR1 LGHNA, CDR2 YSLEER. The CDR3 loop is CASSQDWGTGELFF. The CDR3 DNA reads TGCGCCAGCAGCCAAGATTGGGGTACCGGGGAGCTGTTTTTT.

The CDR3 coding sequence is TGTGCCAGCAGTCCATTAACAGAAACTTACACTGAAGCTTTCTTT. Amino acid sequence: CASSPLTETYTEAFF. The chain has TRBV27 and TRBJ1-1, with D unclear. CDR3 size: 15 residues. Trimming cost V 5 bases and J 3 bases, with 16 bases left between them. CDR1 and CDR2 from the germline V gene are MNHEY and SMNVEV (reference sequence).

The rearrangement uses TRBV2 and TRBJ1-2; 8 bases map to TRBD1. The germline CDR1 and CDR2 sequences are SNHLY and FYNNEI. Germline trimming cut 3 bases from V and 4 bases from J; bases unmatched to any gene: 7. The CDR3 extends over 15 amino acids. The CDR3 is CASSEAPGTGYGYTF. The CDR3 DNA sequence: TGTGCCAGCAGTGAGGCACCCGGGACAGGCTATGGCTACACCTTC.

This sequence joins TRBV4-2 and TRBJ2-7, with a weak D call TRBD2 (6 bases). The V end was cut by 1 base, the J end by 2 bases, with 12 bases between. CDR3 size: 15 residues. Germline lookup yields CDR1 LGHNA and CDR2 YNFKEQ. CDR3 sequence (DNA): TGTGCCAGCAGCCAAGGACGGGGGTTGACCTACGAGCAGTACTTC. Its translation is CASSQGRGLTYEQYF.

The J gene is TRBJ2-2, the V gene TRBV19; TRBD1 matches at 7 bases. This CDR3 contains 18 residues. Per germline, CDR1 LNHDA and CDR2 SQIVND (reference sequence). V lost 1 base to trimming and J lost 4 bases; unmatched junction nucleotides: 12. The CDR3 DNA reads TGTGCCAGTAGTATAGCTAGTACAGGGGCCAAGTTCACCGGGGAGCTGTTTTTT. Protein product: CASSIASTGAKFTGELFF.

The CDR3 DNA follows: TGTGCCAGCAGTCTTTATGCGGCCAGGGGAGGGGACGAGCAGTACTTC. This encodes CASSLYAARGGDEQYF. This chain connects TRBV28 to TRBJ2-7; a possible D gene is TRBD2 (7 bases). V lost 5 bases and J lost 5, with 22 bases in between. Germline values: CDR1 MDHEN, CDR2 SYDVKM. There are 16 residues in the CDR3.

The CDR3 DNA reads as TGCGCCAGCAGCCCCGGGACAGGGCATAATGGCGGGGAGCTGTTTTTT. It is translated as CASSPGTGHNGGELFF. The chain is built from TRBV4-3 and TRBJ2-2; the match to TRBD1 covers 9 bases. The V and J ends lost 4 bases and 7 bases, in that order; junction bases with no gene match: 10. The CDR3 loop spans 16 amino acids. CDR1 is LGHNA, CDR2 YSLEER, per germline.

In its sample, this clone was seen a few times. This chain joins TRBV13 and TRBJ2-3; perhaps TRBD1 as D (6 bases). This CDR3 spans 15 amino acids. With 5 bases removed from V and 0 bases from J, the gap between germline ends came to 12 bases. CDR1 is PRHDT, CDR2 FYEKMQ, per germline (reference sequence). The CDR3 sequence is CASSRTVTSTDTQYF. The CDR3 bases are TGTGCCAGCAGCCGGACAGTAACTAGCACAGATACGCAGTATTTT.

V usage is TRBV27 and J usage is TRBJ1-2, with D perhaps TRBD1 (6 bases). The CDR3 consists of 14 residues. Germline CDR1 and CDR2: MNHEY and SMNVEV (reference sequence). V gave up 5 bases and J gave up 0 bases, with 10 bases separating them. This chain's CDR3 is CASSRQVSNYGYTF. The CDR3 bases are TGTGCCAGCAGTAGACAGGTCTCTAACTATGGCTACACCTTC.

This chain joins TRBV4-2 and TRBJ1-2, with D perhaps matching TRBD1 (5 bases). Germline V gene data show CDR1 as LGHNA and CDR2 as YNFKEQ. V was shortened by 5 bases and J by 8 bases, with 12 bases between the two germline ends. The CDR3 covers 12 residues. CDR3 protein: CASSLGREGYTF. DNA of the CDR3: TGTGCCAGCAGCTTAGGCAGGGAGGGCTACACCTTC.

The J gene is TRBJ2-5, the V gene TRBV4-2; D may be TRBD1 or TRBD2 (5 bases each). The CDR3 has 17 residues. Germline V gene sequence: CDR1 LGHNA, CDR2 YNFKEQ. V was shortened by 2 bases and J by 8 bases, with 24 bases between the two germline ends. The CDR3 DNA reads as TGTGCCAGCAGCCAATGGGGACCGTCAGGCAAGAGGGGAACCCAGTACTTC. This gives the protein CASSQWGPSGKRGTQYF.

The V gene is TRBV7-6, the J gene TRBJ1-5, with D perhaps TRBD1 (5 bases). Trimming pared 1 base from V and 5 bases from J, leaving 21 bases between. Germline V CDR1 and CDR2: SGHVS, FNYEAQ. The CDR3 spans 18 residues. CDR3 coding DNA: TGTGCCAGCAGCTTAGGGAGTGGGGGACGGAGAAATTATCAGCCCCAGCATTTT. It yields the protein CASSLGSGGRRNYQPQHF. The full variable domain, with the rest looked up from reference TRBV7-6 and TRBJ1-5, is GAGVSQSPRYKVTKRGQDVALRCDPISGHVSLYWYRQALGQGPEFLTYFNYEAQQDKSGLPNDRFSAERPEGSISTLTIQRTEQRDSAMYRCASSLGSGGRRNYQPQHFGDGTRLSIL.

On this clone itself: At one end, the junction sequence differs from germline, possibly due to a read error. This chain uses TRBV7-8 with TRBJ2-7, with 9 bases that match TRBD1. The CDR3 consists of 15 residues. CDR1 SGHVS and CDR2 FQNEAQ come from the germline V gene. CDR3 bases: TGTGCCGGCAGCCTGACCGGGACAGGGAACTACGAGCAGTACTTC. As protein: CAGSLTGTGNYEQYF.

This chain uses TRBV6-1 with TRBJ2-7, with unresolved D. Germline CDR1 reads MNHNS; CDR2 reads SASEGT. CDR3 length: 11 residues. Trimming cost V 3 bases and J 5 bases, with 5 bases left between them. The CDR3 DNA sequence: TGTGCCAGCAGTGACGGCCACGAGCAGTACTTC. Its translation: CASSDGHEQYF.

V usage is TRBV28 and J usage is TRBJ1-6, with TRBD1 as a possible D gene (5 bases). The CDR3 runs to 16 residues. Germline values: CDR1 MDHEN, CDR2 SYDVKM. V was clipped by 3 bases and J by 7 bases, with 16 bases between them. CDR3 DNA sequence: TGTGCCAGCAGTTTTTTAGGGGTCATAAAAAATTCACCCCTCCACTTT. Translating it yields CASSFLGVIKNSPLHF.

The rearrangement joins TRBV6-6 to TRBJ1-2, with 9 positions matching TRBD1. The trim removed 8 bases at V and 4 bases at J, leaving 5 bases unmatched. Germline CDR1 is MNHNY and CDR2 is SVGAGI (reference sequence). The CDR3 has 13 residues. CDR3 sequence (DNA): TGTGCCAGCCACAGGGGGCGCGGCTATGGCTACACCTTC. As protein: CASHRGRGYGYTF.

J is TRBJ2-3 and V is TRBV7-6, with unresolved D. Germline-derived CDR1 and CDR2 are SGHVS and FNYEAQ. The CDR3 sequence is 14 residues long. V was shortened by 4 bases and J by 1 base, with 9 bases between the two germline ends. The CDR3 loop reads CASSSGLRTDTQYF. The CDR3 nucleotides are TGTGCCAGCAGCTCCGGCCTTCGCACAGATACGCAGTATTTT.

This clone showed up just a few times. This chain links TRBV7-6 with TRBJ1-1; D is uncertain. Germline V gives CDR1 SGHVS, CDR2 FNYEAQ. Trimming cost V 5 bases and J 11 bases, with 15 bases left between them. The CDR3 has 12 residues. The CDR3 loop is CASSPVDHDAFF. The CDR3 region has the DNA TGTGCCAGCAGCCCGGTGGACCATGACGCTTTCTTT.

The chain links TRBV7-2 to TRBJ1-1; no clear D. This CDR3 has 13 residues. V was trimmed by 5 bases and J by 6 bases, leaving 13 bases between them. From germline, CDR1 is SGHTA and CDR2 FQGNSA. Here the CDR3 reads CASSRGPPAEAFF. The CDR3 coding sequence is TGTGCCAGCAGCCGCGGACCCCCGGCTGAAGCTTTCTTT.

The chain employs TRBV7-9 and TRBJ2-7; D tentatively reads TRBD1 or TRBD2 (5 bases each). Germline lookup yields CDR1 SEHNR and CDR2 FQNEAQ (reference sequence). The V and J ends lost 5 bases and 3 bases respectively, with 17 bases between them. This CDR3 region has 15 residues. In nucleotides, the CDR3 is TGTGCCAGCAGCCCAAACCCCGGGGACGGCTACGAGCAGTACTTC. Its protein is CASSPNPGDGYEQYF.

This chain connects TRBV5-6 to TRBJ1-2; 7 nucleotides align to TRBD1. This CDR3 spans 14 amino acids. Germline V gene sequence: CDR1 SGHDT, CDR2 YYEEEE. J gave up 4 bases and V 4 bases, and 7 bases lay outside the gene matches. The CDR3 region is CASSLNGTAYGYTF. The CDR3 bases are TGTGCCAGCAGCCTTAACGGGACAGCCTATGGCTACACCTTC.

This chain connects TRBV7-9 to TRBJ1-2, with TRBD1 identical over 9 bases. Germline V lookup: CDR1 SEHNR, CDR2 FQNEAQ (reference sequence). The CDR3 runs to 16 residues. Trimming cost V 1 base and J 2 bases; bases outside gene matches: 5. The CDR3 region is CASSLDPGQGNYGYTF. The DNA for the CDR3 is TGTGCCAGCAGCTTAGATCCGGGACAGGGAAACTATGGCTACACCTTC.

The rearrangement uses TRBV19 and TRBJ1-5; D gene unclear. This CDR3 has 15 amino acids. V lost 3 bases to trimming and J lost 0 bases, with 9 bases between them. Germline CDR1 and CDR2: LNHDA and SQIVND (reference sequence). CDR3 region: CASSISDYSNQPQHF. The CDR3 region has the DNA TGTGCCAGTAGTATTTCAGATTATAGCAATCAGCCCCAGCATTTT.

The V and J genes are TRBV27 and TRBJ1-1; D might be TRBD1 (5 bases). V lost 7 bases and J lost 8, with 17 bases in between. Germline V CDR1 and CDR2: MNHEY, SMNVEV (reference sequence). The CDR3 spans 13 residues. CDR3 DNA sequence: TGTGCCAGCACTCAATTAGGGTCAGGGGAAGCTTTCTTT. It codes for CASTQLGSGEAFF.